Listed below are T cell receptor gamma chains from one sample, sequenced in a study of Vδ1+ human thymocytes. TCRdb redid clone calling on the multiplex PCR reads using CATT. Of some 37,000 gamma-chain clones listed, around 20% are singletons. Source material: Vdelta1+ gamma-delta thymocytes from the thymus. These receptors were taken from a girl less than two years old who had congenital heart surgery. Both conserved end residues are part of each CDR3. Each record gives: J gene, V gene, clone size, CDR3 protein, CDR3 DNA. Clone size is stated in some rows and not others, as once, few, many or a class when expanded.

j_gene: TRGJ1/TRGJ2
v_gene: TRGV9
abundance: -
CDR3aa: CALWELRDNYYKKLF
CDR3nt: TGTGCCTTGTGGGAGCTGAGAGACAATTATTATAAGAAACTCTTT

j_gene: TRGJ1/TRGJ2
v_gene: TRGV3
abundance: -
CDR3aa: CATWDPHEYYKKLF
CDR3nt: TGTGCCACCTGGGACCCCCATGAGTATTATAAGAAACTCTTT

j_gene: TRGJ1/TRGJ2
v_gene: TRGV3
abundance: few
CDR3aa: CATWDTRYYKKLF
CDR3nt: TGTGCCACCTGGGACACCAGATATTATAAGAAACTCTTT

j_gene: TRGJ1/TRGJ2
v_gene: TRGV9
abundance: few
CDR3aa: CALRGFYYKKLF
CDR3nt: TGTGCCTTGCGAGGGTTTTATTATAAGAAACTCTTT

j_gene: TRGJP1
v_gene: TRGV3
abundance: once
CDR3aa: CATWELKSWFKIF
CDR3nt: TGTGCCACCTGGGAACTAAAAAGTTGGTTCAAGATATTT

j_gene: TRGJ1/TRGJ2
v_gene: TRGV9
abundance: few
CDR3aa: CALSGFVGNHKKLF
CDR3nt: TGTGCCTTGAGTGGTTTTGTGGGGAACCATAAGAAACTCTTT

j_gene: TRGJ1/TRGJ2
v_gene: TRGV8
abundance: -
CDR3aa: CATWVGKLF
CDR3nt: TGTGCCACCTGGGTGGGCAAACTCTTT

j_gene: TRGJP2
v_gene: TRGV3
abundance: -
CDR3aa: CATWEPPFRSSDWIKTF
CDR3nt: TGTGCCACCTGGGAGCCCCCCTTTCGAAGTAGTGATTGGATCAAGACGTTT

j_gene: TRGJ1/TRGJ2
v_gene: TRGV3
abundance: -
CDR3aa: CATWGRENPQYYKKLF
CDR3nt: TGTGCCACCTGGGGACGAGAAAATCCTCAATATTATAAGAAACTCTTT

j_gene: TRGJ1/TRGJ2
v_gene: TRGV2
abundance: few
CDR3aa: CATWDGKGGKLF
CDR3nt: TGTGCCACCTGGGACGGGAAAGGTGGGAAACTCTTT

j_gene: TRGJ1/TRGJ2
v_gene: TRGV9
abundance: -
CDR3aa: CALWEVHPPRNYYKKLF
CDR3nt: TGTGCCTTGTGGGAGGTGCACCCCCCTCGAAATTATTATAAGAAACTCTTT

j_gene: TRGJ1/TRGJ2
v_gene: TRGV9
abundance: medium-sized
CDR3aa: CALWGYKKLF
CDR3nt: TGTGCCTTGTGGGGATATAAGAAACTCTTT

j_gene: TRGJ1/TRGJ2
v_gene: TRGV3
abundance: few
CDR3aa: CATWDGTYYKKLF
CDR3nt: TGTGCCACCTGGGATGGAACTTATTATAAGAAACTCTTT

j_gene: TRGJP2
v_gene: TRGV8
abundance: -
CDR3aa: CATWTIAWIKTF
CDR3nt: TGTGCCACCTGGACCATCGCTTGGATCAAGACGTTT

j_gene: TRGJ1/TRGJ2
v_gene: TRGV3
abundance: -
CDR3aa: CATWDGPHKKLF
CDR3nt: TGTGCCACCTGGGACGGGCCACACAAGAAACTCTTT

j_gene: TRGJ1/TRGJ2
v_gene: TRGV5
abundance: -
CDR3aa: CATWDLYKKLF
CDR3nt: TGTGCCACCTGGGACTTATATAAGAAACTCTTT

j_gene: TRGJ1/TRGJ2
v_gene: TRGV8
abundance: -
CDR3aa: CATWALSYSKKLF
CDR3nt: TGTGCCACCTGGGCTCTCAGCTATTCTAAGAAACTCTTT

j_gene: TRGJP2
v_gene: TRGV2
abundance: -
CDR3aa: CATWDGAKGIGIKTF
CDR3nt: TGTGCCACCTGGGACGGCGCCAAGGGGATAGGGATCAAGACGTTT

j_gene: TRGJ1/TRGJ2
v_gene: TRGV3
abundance: medium-sized
CDR3aa: CATWDRNYYKKLF
CDR3nt: TGTGCCACCTGGGACAGAAATTATTATAAGAAACTCTTT

j_gene: TRGJP2
v_gene: TRGV9
abundance: few
CDR3aa: CALWEAAYSSDWIKTF
CDR3nt: TGTGCCTTGTGGGAGGCCGCGTATAGTAGTGATTGGATCAAGACGTTT

j_gene: TRGJ1/TRGJ2
v_gene: TRGV3
abundance: -
CDR3aa: CATWDRLDYYKKLF
CDR3nt: TGTGCCACCTGGGACAGGCTTGATTATTATAAGAAACTCTTT

j_gene: TRGJ1/TRGJ2
v_gene: TRGV3
abundance: few
CDR3aa: CATWGPLYYKKLF
CDR3nt: TGTGCCACCTGGGGCCCGCTTTATTATAAGAAACTCTTT

j_gene: TRGJP2
v_gene: TRGV3
abundance: -
CDR3aa: CATWDRPRDWIRTF
CDR3nt: TGTGCCACCTGGGACAGGCCTCGTGATTGGATCAGGACGTTT

j_gene: TRGJ1/TRGJ2
v_gene: TRGV2
abundance: -
CDR3aa: CATWDLGHYYKKLF
CDR3nt: TGTGCCACCTGGGACTTAGGCCATTATTATAAGAAACTCTTT